The present T cell receptor beta chain was sequenced within a study of T cells after yellow fever vaccination. Study summary: For low cell numbers, libraries were made with SMART-Seq v4 Ultra Low Input.

General study results and limits: A weaker secondary response peaked on day 5, the primary on day 15. Post-booster repertoires contained most primary-vaccination clones again (almost 97% CD4, approximately 88% CD8).

The CDR3 sequence is 14 residues long. Trimming left V 1 base short and J 6 bases short, with 13 bases between. Production of TCR cDNA was by 5'RACE template switching, which also added a universal primer site and UMIs. TCRdb re-analysed the 5' RACE reads in MiXCR, keeping a single row per CDR3 protein. The sample holds about 63,000 distinct CDR3 sequences; 7.4% are singletons and the top ten take about 38%. As to this clonotype: Its cognate antigen is unknown.

The origin of this receptor is a man aged 25 to 45 who received the YFV17D yellow fever vaccine. The gene calls are TRBV23-1 and TRBJ2-7, with unresolved D. TRBV23-1 belongs to the ORF category, with a function that is uncertain. The input for sequencing was CD8+ T cells sorted from PBMCs, taken 15 days after the yellow fever booster vaccination. CDR3 in amino acids: CASSQCPSSSEQYF. CDR3 nucleotide sequence: TGCGCCAGCAGTCAATGCCCCTCTAGTTCCGAGCAGTACTTC.